The rows below give T cell receptor beta chains drawn from one sample of a study of T cells in narcolepsy. Generated by immunoSEQ multiplex PCR, the TCRdb table keeps only in-frame clones and is missing some. The sample yields around 32,000 clones, around 79% seen once. The sample was CD45RA- memory CD4+ T cells from PBMCs. The receptors were gathered from a human donor with narcolepsy. Each CDR3 is given with its conserved first and last residue. D genes are given only for firm matches. For some rows the clone size is stated as once, few or many, or as a class when expanded; others skip it.

>TRBV5-1|-|once|TRBJ1-2
TGCGCCAGCAGCTCGAGGGCACAGGGAAGTTCATATGGCTACACCTTC
CASSSRAQGSSYGYTF
>TRBV7-9|-|once|TRBJ2-3
TGTGCCAGCAGCTCTACTCCTTCGAGGGGAGCAGATACGCAGTATTTT
CASSSTPSRGADTQYF
>TRBV5-5|-|once|TRBJ2-3
TGTGCCAGCAGCTCGATTGGGGGTTCTAGCTGGACAGATACGCAGTATTTT
CASSSIGGSSWTDTQYF
>TRBV7-2|-|-|TRBJ2-5
TGTGCCAGCAGCTTGCAAATTGACTACATAGAGACCCAGTACTTC
CASSLQIDYIETQYF
>TRBV5-8|-|-|TRBJ2-3
TGTGCCAGCAGCTTCCTGGCGGGATCCACAGATACGCAGTATTTT
CASSFLAGSTDTQYF
>TRBV27|-|-|TRBJ1-6
TGTGCCAGCAGTTTAAAGCGCAATTCACCCCTCCACTTT
CASSLKRNSPLHF
>TRBV14|-|-|TRBJ1-6
TGTGCCAGCAGCCCGCCCGGCTGGAGTTCACCCCTCCACTTT
CASSPPGWSSPLHF
>TRBV30|-|once|TRBJ1-2
TGTGCCTGGAGTGCCGGGACGGCTTATGGCTACACCTTC
CAWSAGTAYGYTF
>TRBV5-1|-|-|TRBJ2-2
TGCGCCAGCAGCTTGGAGACAGTCGGGGAGCTGTTTTTT
CASSLETVGELFF
>TRBV2|-|-|TRBJ1-6
TGTGCCAGGGGGACGGCGTCGAGCTCCTATAATTCACCCCTCCACTTT
CARGTASSSYNSPLHF